Below are 5 T cell receptor beta chains sequenced from a single sample in a study of shared clonotypes between healthy human individuals. Clones were read by immunoSEQ multiplex PCR, and TCRdb kept only the in-frame ones, dropping some. Of approximately 2,300,000 clones in the sample, 80% to 95% were seen once. What was sequenced was naive CD4+ T cells from PBMCs. The subset: CD45RA+ positively selected. These TCRs come from a young man in good health. Some clones in this sample may be carry-over from other donors' samples.

V gene TRBV27 combines with J gene TRBJ2-7; tentatively, D is TRBD1 (6 bases). V lost 4 bases, J lost 0 bases, and 25 bases lay in between. This CDR3 has 19 residues. Germline V gives CDR1 MNHEY, CDR2 SMNVEV (reference sequence). CDR3 sequence (DNA): TGTGCCAGCAGTTCGGCGCAACCCCGCAGGGGCTTAAGCTCCTACGAGCAGTACTTC. It is translated as CASSSAQPRRGLSSYEQYF.

The V and J genes are TRBV27 and TRBJ2-7; D might be TRBD2 (6 bases). The length of the CDR3 is 18 residues. Germline V lookup: CDR1 MNHEY, CDR2 SMNVEV (reference sequence). V lost 7 bases and J lost 3, with 28 bases in between. As DNA, the CDR3 is TGTGCCAGCACCCCTCGTCCTGGGGGGTCCAACAAGAACTACGAGCAGTACTTC. It translates to CASTPRPGGSNKNYEQYF.

This clone has just one count. CDR3 sequence reads: CASRRLAGGPQYF. The CDR3 nucleotides are TGTGCCAGCAGACGGTTAGCGGGAGGCCCGCAGTACTTC. The genes are TRBV28 and TRBJ2-7, with 10 bases aligning to TRBD2. The CDR3 covers 13 residues. The germline CDR1 and CDR2 sequences are MDHEN and SYDVKM. The J segment lost 9 bases and the V segment lost 6 bases, leaving 8 bases of the junction unmatched.

V usage is TRBV10-2 and J usage is TRBJ2-5, with D possibly TRBD2 on 6 matching bases. V gave up 7 bases and J gave up 1 base, with 19 bases separating them. Germline-derived CDR1 and CDR2 are WSHSY and SAAADI. The CDR3 runs to 16 residues. The CDR3 coding sequence is TGCGCCAGCAAAACGTCGGCGGGGACGATCCAAGAGACCCAGTACTTC. Residues: CASKTSAGTIQETQYF.

The chain employs TRBV2 and TRBJ1-2; maybe TRBD1 (6 bases). The germline V gene encodes CDR1 SNHLY and CDR2 FYNNEI. The CDR3 runs 13 residues. Trimming took off 6 bases at V and 4 bases at J, with 12 bases between the two ends. The DNA of the CDR3 is TGTGCCAGCAGCGTCGGACAGAGCTATGGCTACACCTTC. It translates to CASSVGQSYGYTF.